This T cell receptor beta chain was sequenced during a study of blood T cell repertoires in COVID-19. Whole-study context: Spain, Italy and the United States supplied samples that represented acute and convalescent COVID-19. T cells, B-cell-depleted T cells, or PBMCs supplied cDNA or gDNA.

Germline assignment: CDR1 SQVTM and CDR2 ANQGSEA. The CDR3 has 13 amino acids. The junction had 4 bases not matched to a gene; V was cut back by 7 bases and J by 7 bases. Which cohort a participant joined came from the clinical history participants gave. As handled by the study authors: Using reference gene primer amplification, nucleated cell counts were estimated. Some clones are missing from TCRdb's copy, which holds only in-frame ones; the method was immunoSEQ multiplex PCR. V and J calls and clone size are given by that table; D and trimming were obtained from the DNA. The sample yields fewer than 500,000 clones, about 90% seen once.

The clonotype comes from a woman between 18 and 29 years old with acute COVID-19. The chain combines TRBV29-1 with TRBJ1-6; 10 bases are shared with TRBD1. Input material: PBMCs or T cells enriched from blood (not recorded which). CDR3: CSAQDRGNSPLHF. Written as DNA, the CDR3 is TGCAGCGCTCAGGACAGGGGGAATTCACCCCTCCACTTT.